This paragraph covers one T cell receptor beta chain sequence. The antigen is undetermined. The length of the CDR3 is 15 residues. Germline CDR1 reads MNHNS; CDR2 reads SASEGT. Trimming pared 5 bases from V and 0 bases from J, leaving 10 bases between. TCRdb reprocessed the 5' RACE reads with MiXCR, giving one entry per CDR3 protein. This sample has approximately 220,000 distinct CDR3 sequences, with over 9.5% found just once. This record belongs to a study of CD8 T cells in ankylosing spondylitis. Overall study results and limits: Disease-associated clones were reportedly significantly overrepresented in matched ankylosing spondylitis synovial fluid.

V gene TRBV6-1 combines with J gene TRBJ1-4; a weak D match, TRBD1 (5 bases). This clonotype was sampled from a male donor with ankylosing spondylitis or in good health (not recorded which). Sequenced: blood, either unsorted or a sorted T cell fraction (not recorded which). CDR3 protein: CASSRRGSTNEKLFF. CDR3 sequence (DNA): TGTGCCAGCAGTCGACGGGGGTCAACTAATGAAAAACTGTTTTTT.